Reported below is one T cell receptor beta chain. The source of the sample is a study of blood T cell repertoires in COVID-19. Across the study: The United States, Italy and Spain supplied acute and convalescent COVID-19 samples.

There are 14 residues in the CDR3. TCRdb keeps only in-frame clones here, not all; method: immunoSEQ multiplex PCR. The data show roughly 380,000 clones, around 84% seen once. Sequences were obtained from peripheral blood. The rearrangement joins TRBV21-1 to TRBJ2-7; TRBD1 is taken as the D call from the table, unchecked against the DNA. TRBV21-1 is recorded as a pseudogene. The clonotype was recovered from a human donor with acute or convalescent COVID-19. The donor label of this sample is uncertain. The CDR3 protein is CASTKGTVSYEQYF. CDR3 DNA sequence: TGTGCCAGCACCAAAGGAACAGTTTCCTACGAGCAGTACTTC.